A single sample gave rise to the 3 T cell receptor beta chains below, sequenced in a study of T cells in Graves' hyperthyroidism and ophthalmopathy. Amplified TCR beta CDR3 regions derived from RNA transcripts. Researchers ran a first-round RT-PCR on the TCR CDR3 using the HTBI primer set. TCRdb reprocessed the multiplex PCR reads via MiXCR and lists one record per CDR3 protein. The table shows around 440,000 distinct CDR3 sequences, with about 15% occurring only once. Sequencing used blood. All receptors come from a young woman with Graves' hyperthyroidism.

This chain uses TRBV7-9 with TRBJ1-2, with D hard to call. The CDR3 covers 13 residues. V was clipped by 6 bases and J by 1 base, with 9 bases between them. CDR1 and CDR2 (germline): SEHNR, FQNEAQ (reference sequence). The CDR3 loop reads CASRRSDNYGYTF. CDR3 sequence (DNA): TGTGCCAGCAGAAGGTCGGATAACTATGGCTACACCTTC.

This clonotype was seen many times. The CDR3 protein is CASTLERGYEQYF. For the CDR3, the DNA is TGTGCCAGCACGCTCGAACGGGGGTACGAGCAGTACTTC. This chain connects TRBV11-2 to TRBJ2-7; D possibly corresponds to TRBD2 (6 bases). The CDR3 runs 13 residues. CDR1 and CDR2 from the germline V gene are SGHAT and FQNNGV. With 7 bases removed from V and 4 bases from J, the gap between germline ends came to 14 bases.

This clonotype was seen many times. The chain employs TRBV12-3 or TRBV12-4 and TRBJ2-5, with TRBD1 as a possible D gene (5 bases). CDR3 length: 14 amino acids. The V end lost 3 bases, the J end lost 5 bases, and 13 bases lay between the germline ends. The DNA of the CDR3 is TGTGCCAGCAGTTTGGAAGGGGTAAGGGAGACCCAGTACTTC. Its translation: CASSLEGVRETQYF.